The 17 T cell receptor beta chains below were found in one sample sequenced in a study of blood T cells in healthy people across ages. A J-beta primer mix and a sample-barcoded 5' primer were used in a second PCR of roughly 6 to 12 cycles. TCRdb redid the calling of the 5' RACE reads with MiXCR, one entry per CDR3 protein. The data hold around 800,000 distinct CDR3 sequences, with more than 40% observed a single time. The source material was blood. These TCRs come from a man aged 55 to 70 in good health.

This clonotype was seen only a few times. The V and J genes are TRBV6-2 or TRBV6-3 and TRBJ2-5; D possibly corresponds to TRBD2 (5 bases). V lost 0 bases and J 5 bases, leaving 10 bases between the germline ends. In germline, CDR1 is MNHEY, CDR2 SVGEGT. There are 14 residues in the CDR3. Here the CDR3 reads CASSYSGGLETQYF. CDR3 nucleotides: TGTGCCAGCAGTTACTCCGGCGGGCTGGAGACCCAGTACTTC.

V usage is TRBV19 and J usage is TRBJ2-3, with 7 bases fitting TRBD2. The CDR3 length is 15 residues. Trimming cost V 3 bases and J 1 base; bases outside gene matches: 4. The germline V gene encodes CDR1 LNHDA and CDR2 SQIVND (reference sequence). As DNA, the CDR3 is TGTGCCAGTAGTATCGGGGGGTTAGGCACAGATACGCAGTATTTT. The encoded protein is CASSIGGLGTDTQYF.

The V gene is TRBV5-5, the J gene TRBJ2-1, with D maybe TRBD2 (6 bases). The germline V gene encodes CDR1 SGHKS and CDR2 YYEKEE (reference sequence). The CDR3 is 16 residues long. V lost 1 base, J lost 1 base, and 12 bases lay in between. The CDR3 nucleotides are TGTGCCAGCAGCTTGAAATGGAGGGGATCCTACAATGAGCAGTTCTTC. Translated: CASSLKWRGSYNEQFF. Based on the CDR3 plus reference TRBV5-5 and TRBJ2-1, the full variable domain is DAGVTQSPTHLIKTRGQQVTLRCSPISGHKSVSWYQQVLGQGPQFIFQYYEKEERGRGNFPDRFSARQFPNYSSELNVNALLLGDSALYLCASSLKWRGSYNEQFFGPGTRLTVL.

The chain has TRBV29-1 and TRBJ2-2, with D possibly matching TRBD1 (6 bases). Germline CDR1 and CDR2: SQVTM and ANQGSEA. Trimming removed 4 bases from V and 7 bases from J, with 13 bases in between. The CDR3 has 13 amino acids. CDR3 DNA: TGCAGCGTTGGGGGGACCAGGGGCGGGGAGCTGTTTTTT. Encoded protein: CSVGGTRGGELFF.

The genes are TRBV30 and TRBJ2-5; D tentatively fits TRBD1 or TRBD2 (5 bases each). Germline assignment: CDR1 GTSNPN and CDR2 SVGIG (reference sequence). The CDR3 contains 15 residues. Trimming took 2 bases from V and 5 from J, leaving 18 bases between them. CDR3 sequence reads: CAWSPLTGRRETQYF. Here the CDR3 DNA reads TGTGCCTGGAGTCCCCTGACGGGGCGCAGGGAGACCCAGTACTTC.

V is TRBV6-5 and J is TRBJ1-6, with 7 bases lining up with TRBD1. With V trimmed by 4 bases and J by 10 bases, 7 bases remained unmatched. The CDR3 is 14 residues long. CDR1 and CDR2 from the germline V gene are MNHEY and SVGAGI. The CDR3 spells CASSSQGGGSPLHF. The CDR3, as DNA: TGTGCCAGCAGTTCCCAGGGGGGGGGATCACCCCTCCACTTT.

This sequence joins TRBV20-1 and TRBJ2-7; 15 nucleotides match TRBD2. V was pared by 4 bases and J by 10 bases, with 11 bases of the junction left unmatched. This CDR3 contains 15 residues. Per the germline V gene, CDR1 is DFQATT and CDR2 is SNEGSKA (reference sequence). CDR3 in amino acids: CSAMGLAGGQEAQYF. The DNA for the CDR3 is TGCAGTGCTATGGGACTAGCGGGGGGACAAGAGGCCCAGTACTTC.

This clonotype appeared a single time. The chain has TRBV6-6 and TRBJ1-5; D remains unclear. The CDR3 spans 14 residues. V lost 8 bases, J lost 8 bases, and 19 bases lay in between. In germline, CDR1 is MNHNY, CDR2 SVGAGI (reference sequence). CDR3 nucleotide sequence: TGTGCCAGCGACATCTCTGGGGTTCTAGAGCCCCAGCATTTT. Its translation is CASDISGVLEPQHF.

The CDR3 coding sequence is TGTGCCAGCAGCTCTTCCGGACTAGCGGGGTACAATGAGCAGTTCTTC. Its translation: CASSSSGLAGYNEQFF. The rearrangement joins TRBV5-6 to TRBJ2-1; TRBD2 matches at 12 bases. This CDR3 has 16 amino acids. Per germline, CDR1 SGHDT and CDR2 YYEEEE. J gave up 4 bases and V 3 bases, and 5 bases lay outside the gene matches.

The rearrangement links TRBV10-3 to TRBJ1-5; TRBD1 aligns across 8 bases. The junction had 4 bases not matched to a gene; V was cut back by 8 bases and J by 1 base. The CDR3 spans 14 residues. From germline, CDR1 is ENHRY and CDR2 SYGVKD. CDR3 sequence reads: CAIWTGNSNQPQHF. CDR3 nucleotide sequence: TGTGCCATCTGGACAGGGAACAGCAATCAGCCCCAGCATTTT.

The chain recombines TRBV30 with TRBJ2-6; D is unresolved. Trimming stripped 8 bases from V and 0 bases from J, with 8 bases between. Germline-derived CDR1 and CDR2 are GTSNPN and SVGIG (reference sequence). There are 13 residues in the CDR3. In nucleotides, the CDR3 is TGTGCCCGCAGGAGCTCTGGGGCCAACGTCCTGACTTTC. Translation gives CARRSSGANVLTF.

This clonotype turned up a few times. V usage is TRBV7-2 and J usage is TRBJ1-2, with 8 nucleotides matching TRBD1. The CDR3 spans 16 residues. V was clipped by 5 bases and J by 0 bases; unmatched bases: 8. Germline values: CDR1 SGHTA, CDR2 FQGNSA. CDR3 loop: CASSPRTGTSNYGYTF. The CDR3 region has the DNA TGTGCCAGCAGCCCCCGGACAGGGACTTCTAACTATGGCTACACCTTC.

V is TRBV7-3 and J is TRBJ1-6; D uncertain. The germline V gene encodes CDR1 SGHTA and CDR2 FQGTGA. The CDR3 is 16 residues long. The V end was cut by 0 bases, the J end by 9 bases, with 15 bases between. As DNA, the CDR3 is TGTGCCAGCAGCTTAACTCGGGGTGATTATGGTTCACCCCTCCACTTT. Its translation: CASSLTRGDYGSPLHF. Combining the CDR3 with reference TRBV7-3 and TRBJ1-6 gives the whole variable domain GAGVSQTPSNKVTEKGKYVELRCDPISGHTALYWYRQSLGQGPEFLIYFQGTGAADDSGLPNDRFFAVRPEGSVSTLKIQRTERGDSAVYLCASSLTRGDYGSPLHFGNGTRLTVT.

The chain combines TRBV7-2 with TRBJ2-7, with 8 bases fitting TRBD2. With 5 bases clipped from V and 5 bases from J, the junction kept 11 bases outside the gene matches. This CDR3 region has 15 residues. The germline V gene encodes CDR1 SGHTA and CDR2 FQGNSA. Written as DNA, the CDR3 is TGTGCCAGCAGCGCCGGCCCCCTGCGGGGGGACGAGCAGTACTTC. Translated, it gives CASSAGPLRGDEQYF.

This chain links TRBV29-1 with TRBJ2-5; no firm D call. The V end lost 6 bases, the J end lost 5 bases, and 7 bases lay between the germline ends. The CDR3 extends over 10 amino acids. Per germline, CDR1 SQVTM and CDR2 ANQGSEA. The CDR3: CSVFGETQYF. The CDR3 region has the DNA TGCAGCGTCTTCGGGGAGACCCAGTACTTC.

The gene calls are TRBV15 and TRBJ2-3; D unclear. V lost 0 bases and J lost 0, with 10 bases in between. CDR1 and CDR2 from the germline V gene are LNHNV and YYDKDF (reference sequence). This CDR3 comprises 16 residues. CDR3 nucleotides: TGTGCCACCAGCAGAGATCTTTCGCGTAGCACAGATACGCAGTATTTT. Its protein is CATSRDLSRSTDTQYF.

The V gene is TRBV4-1, the J gene TRBJ1-5; unclear D gene. In germline, CDR1 is MGHRA, CDR2 YSYEKL. V lost 0 bases, J lost 4 bases, and 16 bases lay in between. The CDR3 extends over 17 amino acids. CDR3: CASSQDPAAMRNQPQHF. Written as DNA, the CDR3 is TGCGCCAGCAGCCAAGATCCAGCCGCGATGAGGAATCAGCCCCAGCATTTT.